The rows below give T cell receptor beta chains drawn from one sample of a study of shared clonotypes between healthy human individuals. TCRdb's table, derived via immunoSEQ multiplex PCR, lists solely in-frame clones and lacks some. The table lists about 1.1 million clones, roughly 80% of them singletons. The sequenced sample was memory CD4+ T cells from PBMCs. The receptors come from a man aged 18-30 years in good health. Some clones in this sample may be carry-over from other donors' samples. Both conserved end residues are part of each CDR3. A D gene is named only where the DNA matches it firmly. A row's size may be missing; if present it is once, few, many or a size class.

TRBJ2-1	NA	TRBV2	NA	CASSVDRMGEQFF	TGTGCCAGCAGTGTCGACAGGATGGGTGAGCAGTTCTTC
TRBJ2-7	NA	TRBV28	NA	CASSFVANQFKQYF	TGTGCCAGCAGTTTTGTGGCGAACCAGTTCAAGCAGTACTTC
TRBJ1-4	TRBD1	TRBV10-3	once	CAISEGTANEKLFF	TGTGCCATCAGTGAAGGGACAGCGAATGAAAAACTGTTTTTT
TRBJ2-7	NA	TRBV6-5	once	CASSYSASRSYEQYF	TGTGCCAGCAGTTACTCGGCCTCCAGGAGCTACGAGCAGTACTTC
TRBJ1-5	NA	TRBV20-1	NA	CSAPRRGAQHF	TGCAGTGCCCCCCGACGGGGGGCCCAGCATTTT
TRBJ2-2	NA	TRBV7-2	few	CASSHSGSNTGELFF	TGTGCCAGCAGCCATAGCGGATCGAACACCGGGGAGCTGTTTTTT
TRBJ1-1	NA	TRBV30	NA	CAWSVPVHPAFF	TGTGCCTGGAGTGTACCCGTTCACCCGGCTTTCTTT
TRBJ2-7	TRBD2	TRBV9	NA	CASSPRRVAGGREQYF	TGTGCCAGCAGCCCGAGGAGGGTAGCGGGAGGGCGCGAGCAGTACTTC
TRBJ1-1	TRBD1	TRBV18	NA	CASSPLGQGTEAFF	TGTGCCAGCTCACCACTGGGACAGGGAACTGAAGCTTTCTTT
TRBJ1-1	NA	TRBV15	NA	CATSRDFGVHAAFF	TGTGCCACCAGCAGAGATTTCGGGGTCCATGCAGCTTTCTTT
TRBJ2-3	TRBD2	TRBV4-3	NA	CASSNRFGGTDTQYF	TGCGCCAGCAGCAACAGGTTCGGGGGGACAGATACGCAGTATTTT
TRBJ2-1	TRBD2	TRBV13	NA	CASFLAGGGVQFF	TGTGCCAGCTTCCTAGCGGGGGGTGGTGTGCAGTTCTTC
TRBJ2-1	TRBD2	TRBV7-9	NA	CASSPELAGGNNEQFF	TGTGCCAGCAGCCCCGAACTAGCGGGAGGGAACAATGAGCAGTTCTTC
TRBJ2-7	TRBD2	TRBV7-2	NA	CASLAGTSSYEQYF	TGTGCCAGTCTAGCGGGCACCAGCTCCTACGAGCAGTACTTC
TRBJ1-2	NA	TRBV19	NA	CASKARQAGNYGYTF	TGTGCCAGTAAAGCGAGGCAGGCCGGGAACTATGGCTACACCTTC
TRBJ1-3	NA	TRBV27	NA	CASRSLDGGSGNTIYF	TGTGCCAGCAGGTCCCTCGACGGTGGCTCTGGAAACACCATATATTTT
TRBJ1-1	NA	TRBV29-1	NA	CSAGPGWGMENTEAFF	TGCAGCGCCGGGCCTGGTTGGGGGATGGAGAACACTGAAGCTTTCTTT
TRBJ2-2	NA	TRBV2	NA	CASNRETGELFF	TGTGCCAGCAATCGGGAAACCGGGGAGCTGTTTTTT